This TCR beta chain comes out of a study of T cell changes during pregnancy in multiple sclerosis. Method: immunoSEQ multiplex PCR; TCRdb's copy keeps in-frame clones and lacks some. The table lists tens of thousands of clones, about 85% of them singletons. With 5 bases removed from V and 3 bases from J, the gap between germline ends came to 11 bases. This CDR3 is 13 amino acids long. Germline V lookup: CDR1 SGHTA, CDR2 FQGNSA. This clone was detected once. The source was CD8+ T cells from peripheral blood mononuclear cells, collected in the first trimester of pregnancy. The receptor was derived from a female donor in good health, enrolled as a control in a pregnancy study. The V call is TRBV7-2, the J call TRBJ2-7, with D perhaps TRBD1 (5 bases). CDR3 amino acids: CASSQFQGYEQYF. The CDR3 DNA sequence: TGTGCCAGCAGCCAATTCCAGGGCTACGAGCAGTACTTC.